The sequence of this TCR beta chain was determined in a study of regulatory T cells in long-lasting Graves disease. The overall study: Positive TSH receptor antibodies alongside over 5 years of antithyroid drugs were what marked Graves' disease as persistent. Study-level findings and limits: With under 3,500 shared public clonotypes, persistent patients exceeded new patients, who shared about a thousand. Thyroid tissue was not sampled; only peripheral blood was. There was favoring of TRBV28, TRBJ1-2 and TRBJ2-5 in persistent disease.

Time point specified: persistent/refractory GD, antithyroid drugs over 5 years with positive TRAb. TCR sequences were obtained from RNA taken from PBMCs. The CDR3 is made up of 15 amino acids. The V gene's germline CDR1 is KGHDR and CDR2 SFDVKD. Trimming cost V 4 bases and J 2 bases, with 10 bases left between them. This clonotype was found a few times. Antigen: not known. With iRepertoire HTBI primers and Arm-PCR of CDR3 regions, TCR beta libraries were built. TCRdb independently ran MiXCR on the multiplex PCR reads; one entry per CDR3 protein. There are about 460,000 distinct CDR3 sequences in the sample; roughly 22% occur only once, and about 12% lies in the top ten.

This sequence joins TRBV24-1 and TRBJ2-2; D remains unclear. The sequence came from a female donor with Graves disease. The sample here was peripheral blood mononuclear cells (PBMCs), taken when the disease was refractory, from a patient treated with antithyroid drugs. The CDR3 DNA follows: TGTGCCACCAGTGACGTGAGCGACAACACCGGGGAGCTGTTTTTT. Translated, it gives CATSDVSDNTGELFF.